Given below is one TCR beta chain in context. Its target is unknown. This record comes from a study of a mutant IDH1 vaccine in newly diagnosed glioma. The sample's time point: week 35, safety follow-up. Topical imiquimod accompanied each vaccine dose, which consisted of 300 ug of mutant IDH1 20-mer peptide. Patients in the study were vaccinated eight times, receiving shots in weeks 1, 3, 5, 7, 11, 15, 19 and 23. Every donor had a new WHO grade 3 or 4 astrocytoma that was IDH1-mutant, with loss of nuclear ATRX. Findings and limits, study-wide: Apparently, pseudoprogression bore no relation to changes among the top peripheral T cell clonotypes.

Germline lookup yields CDR1 SGHVS and CDR2 FQNEAQ. There are 14 residues in the CDR3. Trimming at V came to 5 bases and at J to 2 bases, leaving 4 bases not matched to a gene. Produced via immunoSEQ multiplex PCR; TCRdb's table is partial and in-frame only. The table has 30,000 or so clones, 80% seen once. The source material was PBMCs, sampled from a glioma patient whose treatment included an IDH1 peptide vaccine. The chain recombines TRBV7-8 with TRBJ2-7, with 9 bases matching TRBD1. This receptor was identified in a man aged 40-50 years with glioma. Some clones in this sample may be carry-over from other donors' samples. The CDR3 here is CASSAGQGPYEQYF. The CDR3 DNA sequence: TGTGCCAGCAGCGCCGGACAGGGGCCCTACGAGCAGTACTTC.